The subject of this entry is one T cell receptor beta chain. The antigen is not known. Primers for the PCR totalled 60 Vbeta and 13 Jbeta. In the original workflow: In a later analysis, of around 80 million unique beta chains, roughly 9.9 million appeared in at least two donors. Here immunoSEQ multiplex PCR was the method, and the copy in TCRdb shows in-frame clones only, minus some. The V and J calls and clone size are taken from that table; D and trimming were inferred from the DNA. The sample has around 250,000 clones, around 90% seen once. Germline V lookup: CDR1 SGHDT, CDR2 YYEEEE. There are 13 residues in the CDR3. The V and J ends lost 6 bases and 7 bases, in that order; junction bases with no gene match: 7. This record belongs to a study of cytomegalovirus exposure and HLA in healthy donors. Study outcomes and limitations: Judged likely to be a sequencing artifact was a cluster of highly shared sequence variants. The authors assumed roughly uniform sequencing depth across donors for presence/absence analyses. Accurate predictions that matched the HLA-A and HLA-B alleles of most subjects were reportedly made from TCR beta sequences.

This clonotype was obtained from a girl under 10 years old in good health and CMV-seronegative. Sequences were obtained from PBMCs. This sequence joins TRBV5-6 and TRBJ2-7; 10 bases are a match to TRBD1. The CDR3 sequence: CASTGTGVGEQYF. The CDR3 nucleotides read TGTGCCAGCACCGGGACAGGGGTTGGGGAGCAGTACTTC.